Each of the 2 T cell receptor beta chains below was sequenced from the same sample in a study of control samples from healthy donors and cancer patients. The assay was immunoSEQ multiplex PCR, and TCRdb's table has in-frame clones only and misses some. This sample has roughly 180,000 clones, with 91% found just once. The sequenced sample consisted of blood. Receptors were obtained from a woman aged 40 to 49 in good health.

The V and J genes are TRBV19 and TRBJ1-1; no clear D gene. CDR1 and CDR2 (germline): LNHDA, SQIVND (reference sequence). The CDR3 runs to 15 residues. V was shortened by 4 bases and J by 0 bases, with 12 bases between the two germline ends. The CDR3 DNA sequence: TGTGCCAGTAGTAAACCCCGGGGTATGAACACTGAAGCTTTCTTT. Translated, it gives CASSKPRGMNTEAFF.

V gene TRBV19 combines with J gene TRBJ2-2; TRBD1 matches at 10 bases. V was clipped by 4 bases and J by 4 bases; unmatched bases: 6. The CDR3 is made up of 16 amino acids. In germline, CDR1 is LNHDA, CDR2 SQIVND (reference sequence). The CDR3 region has the DNA TGTGCCAGTAGTAGAGGGACAGGGGAATTCACCGGGGAGCTGTTTTTT. Amino acids: CASSRGTGEFTGELFF.